One sample yielded the 30 T cell receptor beta chains listed below, sequenced in a study of cytomegalovirus exposure and HLA in healthy donors. Sequencing used immunoSEQ multiplex PCR; TCRdb keeps in-frame clones, though not all of them. The table includes about 140,000 clones, 86% detected once. Sequencing used PBMCs. The receptors shown here come from a man in his late teens or twenties in good health and CMV-seronegative.

Ten or more counts support this clone. The V gene is TRBV25-1, the J gene TRBJ2-1, with TRBD1 identical over 10 bases. Trimming at V came to 6 bases and at J to 3 bases, leaving 5 bases not matched to a gene. This CDR3 has 15 residues. The germline gives CDR1 MGHDK, CDR2 SYGVNS. The CDR3 region has the DNA TGTGCCAGCAGCACCGGGACAGGGGACTACAATGAGCAGTTCTTC. Encoded protein: CASSTGTGDYNEQFF.

The rearrangement links TRBV30 to TRBJ1-2; D uncertain. Germline CDR1 reads GTSNPN; CDR2 reads SVGIG (reference sequence). CDR3 length: 13 amino acids. V was pared by 0 bases and J by 4 bases, with 9 bases between. The CDR3 DNA reads TGTGCCTGGAGTGTACAACAGTTCTATGGCTACACCTTC. Protein product: CAWSVQQFYGYTF.

The genes are TRBV2 and TRBJ1-2; D is possibly TRBD1 (5 bases). V was trimmed by 6 bases and J by 8 bases, leaving 13 bases between them. CDR1 is SNHLY and CDR2 is FYNNEI in the germline V gene. The CDR3 runs 12 residues. CDR3 coding DNA: TGTGCCAGCAGACAGAATCGGGGGGGCTACACCTTC. It specifies CASRQNRGGYTF.

The V call is TRBV5-4, the J call TRBJ2-3; D perhaps matches TRBD1 (5 bases). V lost 4 bases to trimming and J lost 2 bases, with 20 bases between them. The CDR3 totals 17 residues. Germline-derived CDR1 and CDR2 are SGHNT and YYREEE (reference sequence). The CDR3 protein is CASSLVRGSSFTDTQYF. CDR3 sequence (DNA): TGTGCCAGCAGCCTCGTAAGGGGCAGCTCATTCACAGATACGCAGTATTTT.

This chain uses TRBV7-2 with TRBJ1-1; a possible D gene is TRBD1 (6 bases). Per the germline V gene, CDR1 is SGHTA and CDR2 is FQGNSA. This CDR3 is 14 amino acids long. Trimming left V 5 bases short and J 3 bases short, with 13 bases between. Written as DNA, the CDR3 is TGTGCCAGCAGCCCCGGACAGATCCACACTGAAGCTTTCTTT. Translating it yields CASSPGQIHTEAFF.

The chain employs TRBV4-1 and TRBJ2-7, with D perhaps matching TRBD1 (6 bases). Trimming took off 3 bases at V and 3 bases at J, with 18 bases between the two ends. CDR1 and CDR2 (germline): MGHRA, YSYEKL. This CDR3 region has 16 residues. CDR3 loop: CASSHWGQDSHYEQYF. The CDR3 nucleotides read TGCGCCAGCAGCCACTGGGGCCAGGACAGTCACTACGAGCAGTACTTC.

This clone has a count of ten or more. This chain links TRBV7-8 with TRBJ1-6; TRBD1 matches 8 bases. Germline V lookup: CDR1 SGHVS, CDR2 FQNEAQ. This CDR3 has 15 residues. V gave up 5 bases and J gave up 7 bases; unmatched junction bases: 7. In DNA form, the CDR3 reads TGTGCCAGCAGCCCAGACAGGGGTTCCAATTCACCCCTCCACTTT. This encodes CASSPDRGSNSPLHF.

The CDR3, as DNA: TGTGCCAGCAGTGAAGCCGGGACAGGCTATGGCTACACCTTC. It yields the protein CASSEAGTGYGYTF. This chain uses TRBV6-1 with TRBJ1-2; 8 nucleotides align to TRBD1. The V gene's germline CDR1 is MNHNS and CDR2 SASEGT. V trimming: 0 bases; J trimming: 4 bases; junction bases outside the gene matches: 1. This CDR3 is built from 14 residues.

The chain uses TRBV18 and TRBJ1-2; a possible D gene is TRBD1 (6 bases). Trimming stripped 5 bases from V and 0 bases from J, with 10 bases between. The CDR3 length is 14 residues. Per the germline V gene, CDR1 is KGHSH and CDR2 is LQKENI. CDR3 loop: CASSATGANYGYTF. The CDR3 bases are TGTGCCAGCTCAGCGACAGGAGCTAACTATGGCTACACCTTC.

This chain connects TRBV7-2 to TRBJ2-2, with a weak D call TRBD1 (6 bases). The CDR3 is 16 residues long. Trimming stripped 3 bases from V and 7 bases from J, with 18 bases between. Germline V gene data show CDR1 as SGHTA and CDR2 as FQGNSA. DNA for the CDR3: TGTGCCAGCAGCTTTAGCCGAATGGGGGCGAGCGGGGAGCTGTTTTTT. Translating it yields CASSFSRMGASGELFF.

This clone showed up many times. The gene calls are TRBV19 and TRBJ1-5, with D unresolved. CDR3 length: 16 residues. Between the trimmed V and J ends, which lost 3 bases and 3 bases, there was a span of 15 bases. Germline V gene sequence: CDR1 LNHDA, CDR2 SQIVND (reference sequence). This chain's CDR3 is CASSMAVVIVNQPQHF. CDR3 nucleotides: TGTGCCAGTAGTATGGCGGTGGTGATAGTCAATCAGCCCCAGCATTTT.

The chain has TRBV21-1 and TRBJ2-1; the table's D call, TRBD1, has no DNA check behind it. TRBV21-1 corresponds to a pseudogene. This CDR3 comprises 15 residues. The CDR3 region is CASSHRDISYNEQFF. DNA for the CDR3: TGTGCCAGCAGCCACCGGGACATCTCCTACAATGAGCAGTTCTTC.

The gene calls are TRBV7-9 and TRBJ2-7; the D gene is possibly TRBD1 (6 bases). V lost 3 bases, J lost 1 base, and 10 bases lay in between. Germline values: CDR1 SEHNR, CDR2 FQNEAQ (reference sequence). The CDR3 runs 14 residues. For the CDR3, the DNA is TGTGCCAGCAGCTTTACAACAGGGTCCTACGAGCAGTACTTC. This sequence encodes CASSFTTGSYEQYF.

The chain couples TRBV7-8 to TRBJ2-1, with 7 nucleotides matching TRBD2. The CDR3 is 14 residues long. Germline-derived CDR1 and CDR2 are SGHVS and FQNEAQ. Germline trimming cut 6 bases from V and 6 bases from J; bases unmatched to any gene: 8. Written as DNA, the CDR3 is TGTGCCAGCAGTCACGGGGGGAGGTTCAATGAGCAGTTCTTC. It translates to CASSHGGRFNEQFF.

The genes are TRBV27 and TRBJ2-3, with TRBD1 identical over 9 bases. This CDR3 spans 16 amino acids. V lost 5 bases and J lost 4; bases outside the gene matches: 10. Germline values: CDR1 MNHEY, CDR2 SMNVEV (reference sequence). CDR3 sequence reads: CASSPTGGQGSDTQYF. The CDR3, as DNA: TGTGCCAGCAGTCCTACCGGGGGACAGGGATCAGATACGCAGTATTTT.

The rearrangement links TRBV28 to TRBJ1-4; D not certain. Germline-derived CDR1 and CDR2 are MDHEN and SYDVKM. The CDR3 contains 18 residues. Trimming cost V 0 bases and J 0 bases, with 14 bases left between them. CDR3 loop: CASSLWDLDSPTNEKLFF. CDR3 coding DNA: TGTGCCAGCAGTTTATGGGACTTAGACTCCCCAACTAATGAAAAACTGTTTTTT.

V usage is TRBV27 and J usage is TRBJ2-3; possibly TRBD2 for D (5 bases). Germline CDR1 is MNHEY and CDR2 is SMNVEV (reference sequence). V lost 0 bases, J lost 4 bases, and 14 bases lay in between. CDR3 length: 16 residues. The CDR3 coding sequence is TGTGCCAGCAGTTTATCACTCGGAGGAAGGGCAGATACGCAGTATTTT. Its translation is CASSLSLGGRADTQYF.

The V and J genes are TRBV4-3 and TRBJ2-2; D uncertain. The germline gives CDR1 LGHNA, CDR2 YSLEER. CDR3 length: 14 residues. The V end lost 3 bases, the J end lost 5 bases, and 10 bases lay between the germline ends. The CDR3 sequence is CASSQARRTGELFF. CDR3 DNA: TGCGCCAGCAGCCAGGCCCGGAGAACCGGGGAGCTGTTTTTT.

Many counts were recorded for this clone. V and J are TRBV6-5 and TRBJ2-4; D is ambiguous. Trimming removed 0 bases from V and 6 bases from J, with 15 bases in between. Per the germline V gene, CDR1 is MNHEY and CDR2 is SVGAGI. The CDR3 consists of 16 residues. The CDR3 spells CASSYSMDSRGNIQYF. DNA for the CDR3: TGTGCCAGCAGTTACTCGATGGATTCTCGCGGAAACATTCAGTACTTC.

The chain combines TRBV6-1 with TRBJ2-2, with a weak D call TRBD1 (6 bases). Germline V gene data show CDR1 as MNHNS and CDR2 as SASEGT. V was shortened by 6 bases and J by 6 bases, with 17 bases between the two germline ends. The CDR3 runs 15 residues. CDR3 bases: TGTGCCAGCAGGTGGGACATGGGCACTCCCGGGGAGCTGTTTTTT. Encoded protein: CASRWDMGTPGELFF.

J is TRBJ2-3 and V is TRBV6-5, with 8 bases identical to TRBD2. The germline CDR1 and CDR2 sequences are MNHEY and SVGAGI. The CDR3 contains 14 residues. Germline trimming cut 6 bases from V and 6 bases from J; bases unmatched to any gene: 8. The DNA for the CDR3 is TGTGCCAGCAGCCCCGTGGTAGCGGGGGATACGCAGTATTTT. Translation gives CASSPVVAGDTQYF.

This clone has more than one count but fewer than ten. The chain carries TRBV19 and TRBJ1-5; possibly TRBD1 for D (6 bases). CDR3 length: 15 residues. CDR1 is LNHDA, CDR2 SQIVND, per germline (reference sequence). Trimming pared 3 bases from V and 9 bases from J, leaving 18 bases between. The CDR3 spells CASSMGASPRGPQHF. The CDR3 DNA is TGTGCCAGTAGTATGGGGGCCAGCCCTCGTGGGCCCCAGCATTTT.

In its sample, this clone was seen a few times. J is TRBJ2-7 and V is TRBV28; TRBD1 aligns across 7 bases. The CDR3 consists of 14 residues. Germline CDR1 and CDR2: MDHEN and SYDVKM. V lost 7 bases, J lost 0 bases, and 6 bases stayed unmatched. In DNA, the CDR3 is TGTGCCAGCACCCAGACAGGGACCTCCTACGAGCAGTACTTC. It yields the protein CASTQTGTSYEQYF.

Note on this clone: Other DNA sequences in this sample translate to the same CDR3. The V call is TRBV6-6, the J call TRBJ2-7, with TRBD1 matching 8 bases. The CDR3 covers 14 residues. V gave up 0 bases and J gave up 3 bases; unmatched junction bases: 1. Germline V gene data show CDR1 as MNHNY and CDR2 as SVGAGI (reference sequence). DNA of the CDR3: TGTGCCAGCAGTTACTCTACAGGGGGCTACGAGCAGTACTTC. This encodes CASSYSTGGYEQYF.

The genes are TRBV19 and TRBJ2-7; a possible D gene is TRBD2 (6 bases). The ends were cut back, 2 bases at V and 5 bases at J, with 10 bases in the middle. This CDR3 is built from 13 residues. The germline CDR1 and CDR2 sequences are LNHDA and SQIVND (reference sequence). The CDR3 DNA is TGTGCCAGTAGTATACAGGGACTGCACGAGCAGTACTTC. This encodes CASSIQGLHEQYF.

The J gene is TRBJ2-7, the V gene TRBV5-5; 10 bases are shared with TRBD1. Trimming removed 2 bases from V and 3 bases from J; junction bases left unmatched: 2. The CDR3 extends over 14 amino acids. Looked up from germline, CDR1 is SGHKS and CDR2 is YYEKEE (reference sequence). The CDR3 spells CASSFRDRGYEQYF. As DNA, the CDR3 is TGTGCCAGCAGCTTCCGGGACAGGGGCTACGAGCAGTACTTC.

This clone was detected once. The chain carries TRBV10-3 and TRBJ1-5; 8 bases map to TRBD1. The CDR3 runs 13 residues. Germline-derived CDR1 and CDR2 are ENHRY and SYGVKD. V shed 7 bases and J 7 bases; nucleotides not matched to a gene: 6. The CDR3 loop reads CAIMGQVGQPQHF. CDR3 DNA sequence: TGTGCCATCATGGGACAGGTGGGACAGCCCCAGCATTTT.

The V and J genes are TRBV5-1 and TRBJ2-1; D remains ambiguous. From germline, CDR1 is SGHRS and CDR2 YFSETQ. CDR3 size: 13 residues. Deletions cut 0 bases from V and 4 bases from J, with 5 bases between. CDR3 bases: TGCGCCAGCAGCTTGGGCGAATACAATGAGCAGTTCTTC. It codes for CASSLGEYNEQFF.

The sample holds a few counts of this clone. The gene calls are TRBV12-5 and TRBJ1-6; no firm D call. In germline, CDR1 is LGHNT, CDR2 FRNRAP. V was pared by 6 bases and J by 7 bases, with 10 bases between. The CDR3 totals 13 residues. Here the CDR3 reads CASGLGWNSPLHF. DNA of the CDR3: TGTGCTAGTGGCCTAGGCTGGAATTCACCCCTCCACTTT.

The chain recombines TRBV7-8 with TRBJ2-1; D uncertain. CDR1 and CDR2 from the germline V gene are SGHVS and FQNEAQ. V lost 0 bases to trimming and J lost 6 bases, with 6 bases between them. The CDR3 is 13 residues long. Here the CDR3 reads CASSLAYFNEQFF. The CDR3 DNA is TGTGCCAGCAGCTTAGCCTATTTCAATGAGCAGTTCTTC.